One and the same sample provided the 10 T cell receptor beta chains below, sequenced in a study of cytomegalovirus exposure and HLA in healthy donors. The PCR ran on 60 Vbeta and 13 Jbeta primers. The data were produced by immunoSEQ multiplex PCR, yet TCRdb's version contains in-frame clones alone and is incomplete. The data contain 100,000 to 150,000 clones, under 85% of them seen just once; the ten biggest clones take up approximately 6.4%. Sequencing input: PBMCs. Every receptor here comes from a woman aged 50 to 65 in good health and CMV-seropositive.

The CDR3 coding sequence is TGTGCCAGCAGCTTAGAGGCAGGCGATTTCACAGATACGCAGTATTTT. It is translated as CASSLEAGDFTDTQYF. The genes are TRBV7-8 and TRBJ2-3; D not resolved. This CDR3 has 16 amino acids. Germline CDR1 SGHVS, CDR2 FQNEAQ. The ends were cut back, 1 base at V and 2 bases at J, with 13 bases in the middle.

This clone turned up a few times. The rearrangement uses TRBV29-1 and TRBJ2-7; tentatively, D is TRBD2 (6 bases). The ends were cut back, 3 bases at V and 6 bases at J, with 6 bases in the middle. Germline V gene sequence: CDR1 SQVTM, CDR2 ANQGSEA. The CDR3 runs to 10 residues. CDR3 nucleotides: TGCAGCGTTGAGGAGGGCGAGCAGTACTTC. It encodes CSVEEGEQYF.

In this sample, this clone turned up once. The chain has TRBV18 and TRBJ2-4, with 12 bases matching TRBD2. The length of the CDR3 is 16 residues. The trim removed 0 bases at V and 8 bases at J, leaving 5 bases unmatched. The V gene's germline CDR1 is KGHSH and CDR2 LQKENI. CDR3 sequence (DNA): TGTGCCAGCTCACCACCGGCTAGCGGGGGGGCTGACATTCAGTACTTC. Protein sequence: CASSPPASGGADIQYF.

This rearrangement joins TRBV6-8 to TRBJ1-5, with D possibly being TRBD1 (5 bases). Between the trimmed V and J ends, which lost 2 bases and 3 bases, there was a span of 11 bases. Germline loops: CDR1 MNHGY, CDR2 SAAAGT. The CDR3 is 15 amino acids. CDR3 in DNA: TGTGCCAGCAGTTACCGAACGGACAACAATCAGCCCCAGCATTTT. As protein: CASSYRTDNNQPQHF.

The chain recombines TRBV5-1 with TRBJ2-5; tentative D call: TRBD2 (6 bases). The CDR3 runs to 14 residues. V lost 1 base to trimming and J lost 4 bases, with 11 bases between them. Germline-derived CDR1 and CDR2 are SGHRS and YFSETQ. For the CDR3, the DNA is TGCGCCAGCAGCTTGTCCGGAGGGGCAGAGACCCAGTACTTC. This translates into CASSLSGGAETQYF. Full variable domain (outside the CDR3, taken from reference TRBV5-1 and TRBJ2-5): KAGVTQTPRYLIKTRGQQVTLSCSPISGHRSVSWYQQTPGQGLQFLFEYFSETQRNKGNFPGRFSGRQFSNSRSEMNVSTLELGDSALYLCASSLSGGAETQYFGPGTRLLVL.

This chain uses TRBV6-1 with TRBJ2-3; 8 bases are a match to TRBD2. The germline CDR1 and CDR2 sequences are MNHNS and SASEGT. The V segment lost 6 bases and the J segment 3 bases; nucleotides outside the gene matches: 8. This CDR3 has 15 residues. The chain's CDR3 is CASSLEERGTDTQYF. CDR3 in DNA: TGTGCCAGCAGCTTAGAGGAGCGGGGGACAGATACGCAGTATTTT.

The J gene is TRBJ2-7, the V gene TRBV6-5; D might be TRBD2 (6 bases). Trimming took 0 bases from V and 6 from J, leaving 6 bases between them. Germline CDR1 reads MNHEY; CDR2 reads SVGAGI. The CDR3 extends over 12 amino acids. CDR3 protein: CASSYSGGEQYF. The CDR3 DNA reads TGTGCCAGCAGTTACTCGGGGGGCGAGCAGTACTTC.

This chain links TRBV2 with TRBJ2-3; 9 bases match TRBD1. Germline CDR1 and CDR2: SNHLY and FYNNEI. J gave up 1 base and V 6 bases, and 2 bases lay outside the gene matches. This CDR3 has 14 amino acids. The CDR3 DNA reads TGTGCCAGCAGGCGGACAGGGGGCACAGATACGCAGTATTTT. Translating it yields CASRRTGGTDTQYF.

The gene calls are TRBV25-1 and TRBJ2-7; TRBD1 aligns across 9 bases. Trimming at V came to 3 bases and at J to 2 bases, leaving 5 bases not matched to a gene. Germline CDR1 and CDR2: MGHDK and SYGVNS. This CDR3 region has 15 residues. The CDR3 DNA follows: TGTGCCAGCAGTGATCAGGGGACAGGGACCTACGAGCAGTACTTC. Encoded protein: CASSDQGTGTYEQYF.

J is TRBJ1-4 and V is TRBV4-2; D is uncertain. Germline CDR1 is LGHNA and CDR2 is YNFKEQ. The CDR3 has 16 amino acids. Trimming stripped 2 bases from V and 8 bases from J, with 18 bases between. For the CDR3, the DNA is TGTGCCAGCAGCCAAAAAGGGATCATTGGAGGAGAAAAACTGTTTTTT. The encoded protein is CASSQKGIIGGEKLFF.